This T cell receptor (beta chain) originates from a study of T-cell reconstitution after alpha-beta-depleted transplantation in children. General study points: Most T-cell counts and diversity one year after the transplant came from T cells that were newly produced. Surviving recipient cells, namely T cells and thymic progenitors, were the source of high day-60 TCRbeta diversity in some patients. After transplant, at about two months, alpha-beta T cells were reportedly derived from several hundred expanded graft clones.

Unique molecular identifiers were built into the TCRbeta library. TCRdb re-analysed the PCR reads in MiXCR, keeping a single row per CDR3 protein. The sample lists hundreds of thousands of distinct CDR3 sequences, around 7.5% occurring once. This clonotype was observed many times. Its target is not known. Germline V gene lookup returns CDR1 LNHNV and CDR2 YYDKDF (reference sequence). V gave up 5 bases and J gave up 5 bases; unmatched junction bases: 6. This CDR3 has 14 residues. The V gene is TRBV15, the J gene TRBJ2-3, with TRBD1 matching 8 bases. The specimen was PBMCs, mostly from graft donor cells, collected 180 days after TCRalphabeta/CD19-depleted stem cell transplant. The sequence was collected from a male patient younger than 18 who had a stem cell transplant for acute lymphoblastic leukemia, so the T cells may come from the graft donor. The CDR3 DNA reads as TGTGCCACCAGCTTGGGACAGGTCTTAGATACGCAGTATTTT. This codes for CATSLGQVLDTQYF. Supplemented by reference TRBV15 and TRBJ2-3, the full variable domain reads DAMVIQNPRYQVTQFGKPVTLSCSQTLNHNVMYWYQQKSSQAPKLLFHYYDKDFNNEADTPDNFQSRRPNTSFCFLDIRSPGLGDTAMYLCATSLGQVLDTQYFGPGTRLTVL.